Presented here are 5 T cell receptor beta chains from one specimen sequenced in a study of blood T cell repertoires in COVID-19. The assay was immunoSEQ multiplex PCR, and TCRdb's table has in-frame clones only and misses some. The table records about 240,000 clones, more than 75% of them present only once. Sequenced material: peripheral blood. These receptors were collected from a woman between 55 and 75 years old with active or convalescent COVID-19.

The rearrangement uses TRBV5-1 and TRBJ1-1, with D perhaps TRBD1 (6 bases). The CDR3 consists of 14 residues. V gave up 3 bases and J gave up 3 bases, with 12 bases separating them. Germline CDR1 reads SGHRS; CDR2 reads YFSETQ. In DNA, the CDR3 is TGCGCCAGCAGCTCTGAGACAGGTTACACTGAAGCTTTCTTT. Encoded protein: CASSSETGYTEAFF.

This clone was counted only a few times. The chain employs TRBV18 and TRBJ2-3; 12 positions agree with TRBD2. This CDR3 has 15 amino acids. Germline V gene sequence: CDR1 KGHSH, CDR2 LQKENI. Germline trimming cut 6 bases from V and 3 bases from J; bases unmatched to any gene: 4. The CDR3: CASSSTSGGTDTQYF. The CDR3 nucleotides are TGTGCCAGCTCTTCGACTAGCGGGGGTACAGATACGCAGTATTTT.

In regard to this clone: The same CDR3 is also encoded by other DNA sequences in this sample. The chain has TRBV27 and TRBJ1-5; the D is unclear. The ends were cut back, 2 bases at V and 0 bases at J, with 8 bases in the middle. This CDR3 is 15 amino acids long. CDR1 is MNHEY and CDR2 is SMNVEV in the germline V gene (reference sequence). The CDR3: CASSLGGYSNQPQHF. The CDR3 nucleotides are TGTGCCAGCAGTTTAGGAGGATATAGCAATCAGCCCCAGCATTTT.

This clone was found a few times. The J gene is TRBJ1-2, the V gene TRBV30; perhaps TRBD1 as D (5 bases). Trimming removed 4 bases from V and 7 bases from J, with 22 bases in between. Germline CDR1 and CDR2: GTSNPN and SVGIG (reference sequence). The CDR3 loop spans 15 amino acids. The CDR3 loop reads CAWTLRQKGLGGYTF. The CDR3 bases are TGTGCCTGGACCCTACGACAGAAGGGCCTGGGTGGCTACACCTTC.

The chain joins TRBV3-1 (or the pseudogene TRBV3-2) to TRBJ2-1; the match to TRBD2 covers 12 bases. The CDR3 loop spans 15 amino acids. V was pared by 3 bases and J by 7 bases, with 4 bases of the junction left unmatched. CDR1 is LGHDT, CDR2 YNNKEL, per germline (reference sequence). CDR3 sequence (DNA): TGTGCCAGCAGCCAGCTAGCGGGGGGGCGGAATGAGCAGTTCTTC. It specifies CASSQLAGGRNEQFF.